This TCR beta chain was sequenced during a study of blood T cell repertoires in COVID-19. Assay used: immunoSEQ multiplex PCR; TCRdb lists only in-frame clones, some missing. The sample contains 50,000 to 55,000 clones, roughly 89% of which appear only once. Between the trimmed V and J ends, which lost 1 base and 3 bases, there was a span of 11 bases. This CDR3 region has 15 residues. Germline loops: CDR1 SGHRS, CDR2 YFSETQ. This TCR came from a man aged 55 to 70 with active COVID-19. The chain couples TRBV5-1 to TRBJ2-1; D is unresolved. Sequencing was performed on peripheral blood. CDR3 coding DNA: TGCGCCAGCAGCTTGTCTCCTGCCTACTACAATGAGCAGTTCTTC. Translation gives CASSLSPAYYNEQFF.